This T cell receptor beta chain was recorded in a study of blood T cell repertoires in COVID-19. Only in-frame clones appear in the TCRdb table, and some are missing; sequencing was by immunoSEQ multiplex PCR. The table has hundreds of thousands of clones, roughly 87% seen once; the top ten hold about 9.8%. This CDR3 contains 17 residues. Germline V gives CDR1 ENHRY, CDR2 SYGVKD. V lost 5 bases to trimming and J lost 0 bases, with 17 bases between them. V and J are TRBV10-3 and TRBJ1-3; weak D call: TRBD1 (5 bases). This sequence was found in a man between 18 and 29 years old with active or convalescent COVID-19. Sequenced material: peripheral blood. The CDR3 nucleotides read TGTGCCATCAGTACGTTCGGGGCGGGGAACTCTGGAAACACCATATATTTT. Its translation: CAISTFGAGNSGNTIYF.